The subject of this entry is one T cell receptor beta chain. Germline CDR1 is SGHTA and CDR2 is FQGNSA. The length of the CDR3 is 12 residues. Deletions cut 6 bases from V and 4 bases from J, with 9 bases between. These data belong to a study of blood T cell repertoires in COVID-19. As for the study in general: There were acute and convalescent COVID-19 samples, and they came from the United States, Italy and Spain. The cDNA or gDNA used as material had been derived from T cells, B-cell-depleted T cells, or PBMCs.

Under the authors' procedure: Quantification of nucleated cells was approximated via reference gene primer amplification. TCRdb keeps only in-frame clones here, not all; method: immunoSEQ multiplex PCR. V, J and clone size are those of that table, while D and trimming were read from the DNA. The sample shows roughly 95,000 clones, 80% to 95% of them seen only once. This clonotype was obtained from a woman in her forties or fifties in a cohort sampled during active COVID-19. The rearrangement joins TRBV7-2 to TRBJ1-2, with a tentative D call TRBD1 (6 bases). The sequencing input was peripheral blood. In nucleotides, the CDR3 is TGTGCCAGCAGTCCAGGGGCCTATGGCTACACCTTC. Translating it yields CASSPGAYGYTF.